These T cell receptor beta chains were read from a single sample in a study of vaccination and CD4 T cells after COVID-19. The antigens for these receptors are not known. One entry per CDR3 protein, called by TCRdb with MiXCR from the PCR reads. The data show about 18,000 distinct CDR3 sequences, approximately 50% seen once. Specimen: CD4+ T cells from blood, cultured in vitro. Source of these receptors: a human donor who had recovered from COVID-19. Each CDR3 is given without its conserved first and last residue.

v_call	cdr3_aa
TRBV7-6	ASSSGTEETQY
TRBV20-1	SARLGNTIY
TRBV7-2	ASSLGTVGPQETQY
TRBV27	ASRGSGANVLT
TRBV19	ASSIMRQGNQPQH
TRBV11-3	ASSLSGSNEQY
TRBV12-3/TRBV12-4	ASSLDSIQETQY
TRBV28	ASSQHRGLNGYT
TRBV6-1	ASLWTGSNQPQH
TRBV3-1	ASSQAQDSTDTQY
TRBV6-1	ASSGGTGTTDTQY
TRBV7-2	ASSPGTVGYT
TRBV4-1	ASSQEAGPNYGYT
TRBV6-2/TRBV6-3	ASTVGGETQY
TRBV19	ASSIEVGETQY
TRBV12-3/TRBV12-4	ASRDRTGNSQPQH
TRBV6-1	ASGDRFYTGELF
TRBV7-9	ASRRTGQDEAF
TRBV24-1	ATAGTGTGGELF
TRBV6-1	ASTPEQGREKLF
TRBV7-3	ASSLLGTGYNSPLH
TRBV27	ASSFGRGPGDSPLH
TRBV6-1	ASARLEAF
TRBV7-9	ASSLVGAQPQH
TRBV7-9	ASSLTVQHYEQY
TRBV11-2	ASSLLYTSDTQY
TRBV7-2	ASSRQPNQPQH
TRBV30	AWSLGRDYGYT
TRBV2	ASRGQSNYGYT
TRBV20-1	SAGPNNQPQH
TRBV7-9	ASSLRGGLSGANVLT
TRBV19	ASSVPGGSGETQY
TRBV4-1	ASSQRGLAGVGGEETQY
TRBV6-1	ASSGTNTGELF
TRBV12-5	ASGSGYGYGYT
TRBV7-9	ASSFTGGNQPQH
TRBV21-1	ASSKPPNTEAF